A selection of T cell receptor beta chains follows, all from one sample in a study of blood T cells in healthy people across ages. One entry per CDR3 protein results from TCRdb running MiXCR on the 5' RACE reads. The table lists about 830,000 distinct CDR3 sequences, 55% to 65% of them singletons, with around a quarter in the top ten. The sequencing sample was made of blood. The receptor set was obtained from a man aged 30 to 45 in good health. Both conserved end residues are part of each CDR3. The D gene is left open where the match is weak. Some rows mark clone size as missing; the rest say once, few, many or name a class of expanded clone.

d_gene	v_gene	abundance	j_gene	CDR3nt	CDR3aa
TRBD1	TRBV10-3	.	TRBJ2-7	TGTGCCATCAACAAACAGGGGAGCTCCTACGAGCAGTACTTC	CAINKQGSSYEQYF
.	TRBV20-1	.	TRBJ2-1	TGCAGTACTAGAGATCCCATCGGCGGGGCTCGGTCCAAGGAGCAGTTCTTC	CSTRDPIGGARSKEQFF
.	TRBV9	.	TRBJ2-7	TGTGCCAGCAGCGTAGCTCTGGTGGGGTTGGACGAGCAGTACTTC	CASSVALVGLDEQYF
.	TRBV10-2	.	TRBJ1-4	TGCGCCAGCAAGCAGGCGGGGGCGGGTGAAAAACTGTTTTTT	CASKQAGAGEKLFF
.	TRBV7-9	.	TRBJ2-5	TGTGCCAGCAGCTCCGGACTGGGGAGGGAGACCCAGTACTTC	CASSSGLGRETQYF
.	TRBV5-1	.	TRBJ2-1	TGCGCCAGCAGCCCCAGGCCACAGGGAAGCTCCTACAATGAGCAGTTCTTC	CASSPRPQGSSYNEQFF
.	TRBV12-3/TRBV12-4	few	TRBJ2-5	TGTGCCAGCAGTTTTACAGTAAGGGAGACCCAGTACTTC	CASSFTVRETQYF
TRBD1	TRBV27	.	TRBJ1-2	TGTGCCAGCAGTTTTTTAAGGGGGGACAGCTATGGCTACACCTTC	CASSFLRGDSYGYTF
TRBD2	TRBV7-2	.	TRBJ2-4	TGTGCCAGCAGCCAGCAAGCGGGGGGGCCGAACATTCGGTACTTC	CASSQQAGGPNIRYF
.	TRBV4-2	few	TRBJ2-1	TGTGCCAGCACCTCCTACAATGAGCAGTTCTTC	CASTSYNEQFF
.	TRBV12-3/TRBV12-4	.	TRBJ2-5	TGTGCCAGCACCTCGACTAGGGAGACCCAGTACTTC	CASTSTRETQYF
.	TRBV27	.	TRBJ1-4	TGTGCCAGCAGCTTAAAGCGGGACATCGTCGGAAAACTGTTTTTT	CASSLKRDIVGKLFF
.	TRBV4-3	.	TRBJ2-2	TGCGCCAGCAGCCAGAGCCCGAACACCGGGGAGCTGTTTTTT	CASSQSPNTGELFF
.	TRBV4-2	.	TRBJ2-5	TGTGCCAGCAGCCAAGAGGGCAAGCGACGGGAGACCCAGTACTTC	CASSQEGKRRETQYF
.	TRBV21-1	few	TRBJ2-1	TGTGCCAGCAGCAAGGAGGAGTTATCTGAGCAGTTCTTC	CASSKEELSEQFF
.	TRBV12-3/TRBV12-4	.	TRBJ2-5	TGTGCCAGCAGAGCGCGATCTACTCAGGAGACCCAGTACTTC	CASRARSTQETQYF
.	TRBV4-3	once	TRBJ2-1	TGCGCCAGCAGCCAAGATCTGAGGACTCTCGTAAAGAATGAGCAGTTCTTC	CASSQDLRTLVKNEQFF
.	TRBV20-1	.	TRBJ2-3	TGCAGTGCTAGAGTACACAGGGAAGTTGCAGATACGCAGTATTTT	CSARVHREVADTQYF
TRBD2	TRBV20-1	.	TRBJ2-1	TGCAGTGCTAGAGACGAGCGGGGGGAGATCAATGAGCAGTTCTTC	CSARDERGEINEQFF
TRBD1	TRBV9	.	TRBJ2-6	TGTGCCAGCAGCGTAGGGACAGGTCACTCTGGGGCCAACGTCCTGACTTTC	CASSVGTGHSGANVLTF
.	TRBV7-3	.	TRBJ2-5	TGTGCCAGCAGCGTCGGGGGGCGGTTTCAAGAGACCCAGTACTTC	CASSVGGRFQETQYF
.	TRBV24-1	.	TRBJ2-1	TGTGCCACCAGTGATAGGGGCCGCATAACCGATGAGCAGTTCTTC	CATSDRGRITDEQFF
.	TRBV20-1	.	TRBJ2-5	TGCAGTGCTACATGGGGAGAGACCCAGTACTTC	CSATWGETQYF
TRBD1	TRBV20-1	few	TRBJ2-3	TGCAGTGCTAGTCAGGGGGCGGGCACAGATACGCAGTATTTT	CSASQGAGTDTQYF
.	TRBV29-1	.	TRBJ2-3	TGCAGCGTGAAAGTCGCTCACGGCGCAGATACGCAGTATTTT	CSVKVAHGADTQYF
.	TRBV27	.	TRBJ1-5	TGTGCCAGCAGTCAGGGGCCCTGGCAGCCCCAGCATTTT	CASSQGPWQPQHF
.	TRBV5-1	.	TRBJ2-7	TGCGCCAGCAGCTTGGGAGGGCTATCCGACGAGCAGTACTTC	CASSLGGLSDEQYF
TRBD1	TRBV5-1	few	TRBJ1-4	TGCGCCAGCAGGAACAGGGGTTCCGAAGGTGAAAAACTGTTTTTT	CASRNRGSEGEKLFF
TRBD1	TRBV20-1	few	TRBJ1-6	TGCAGTGCTAGTAAGACAGGGGATTCACCCCTCCACTTT	CSASKTGDSPLHF
.	TRBV3-1	.	TRBJ2-4	TGTGCCAGCAGCCCCCTTGAAGGGGGAGCCAAAAACATTCAGTACTTC	CASSPLEGGAKNIQYF
.	TRBV29-1	.	TRBJ2-5	.	CSVGQGALYF
TRBD1	TRBV5-1	.	TRBJ2-1	TGCGCCAGCAGCGGCGGACAGGGTAGTAATGAGCAGTTCTTC	CASSGGQGSNEQFF
.	TRBV5-1	.	TRBJ1-2	TGCGCCAGCAGCCTAAGCGAGAAGAACTATGGCTACACCTTC	CASSLSEKNYGYTF
.	TRBV30	.	TRBJ1-2	TGTGCCTGGAGTACCCGAGACCTTTACTATGGCTACACCTTC	CAWSTRDLYYGYTF
TRBD2	TRBV5-1	few	TRBJ2-1	TGCGCCAGCAGCTTGGCAGCGGGGGGAAACAATGAGCAGTTCTTC	CASSLAAGGNNEQFF
.	TRBV5-1	.	TRBJ1-4	TGCGTCAGCAGCCAACAGGGTTGGTACGACGAAAAACTGTTTTTT	CVSSQQGWYDEKLFF
.	TRBV28	.	TRBJ2-7	TGTGCCAGCACTTACGTGGCAGGGAGAACCTACGAGCAGTACTTC	CASTYVAGRTYEQYF
TRBD1	TRBV12-3/TRBV12-4	many	TRBJ2-6	TGTGCCAGCAGTTTATCGGGGACAGGAAGCTCTGGGGCCAACGTCCTGACTTTC	CASSLSGTGSSGANVLTF
.	TRBV7-2	few	TRBJ2-6	TGTGCCAGCAGCCCAGCAGGGGTGCAGGGGGCCAACGTCCTGACTTTC	CASSPAGVQGANVLTF
.	TRBV12-3/TRBV12-4	few	TRBJ1-2	TGTGCCAGCAGTCATGCGACGGGGAATGGCTACACCTTC	CASSHATGNGYTF
.	TRBV12-3/TRBV12-4	.	TRBJ1-6	TGTGCCAGCAGTTTCCTGGCCGCCGGGGGACGGAATTCACCCCTCCACTTT	CASSFLAAGGRNSPLHF
.	TRBV12-3/TRBV12-4	few	TRBJ2-2	TGTGCCAGCAGTCCCCGAACTGGGGGTACCGGGGAGCTGTTTTTT	CASSPRTGGTGELFF
.	TRBV15	few	TRBJ2-1	TGTGCCACCAGCAGACCGGGACAAGCCTACAATGAGCAGTTCTTC	CATSRPGQAYNEQFF
.	TRBV20-1	.	TRBJ2-1	TGCAGTGCTAGTTTCGGCAGTGAGCAGTTCTTC	CSASFGSEQFF
.	TRBV4-3	few	TRBJ2-7	TGCGCCAGCAGCCAAGGCCGCACCGGGGCAGGGAGATACGAGCAGTACTTC	CASSQGRTGAGRYEQYF
.	TRBV12-3/TRBV12-4	.	TRBJ2-7	TGTGCCAGCAGTCCCCCCGCGGGGAGCTCCTACAATGAGCAGTACTTC	CASSPPAGSSYNEQYF
.	TRBV9	few	TRBJ2-7	TGTGCCAGCAGCGCCCGGGACCTGAGCGAGCAGTACTTC	CASSARDLSEQYF
.	TRBV25-1	few	TRBJ2-5	TGTGCCAGCAGTGAATCCGGCATCCCCCAAGAGACCCAGTACTTC	CASSESGIPQETQYF
.	TRBV21-1	.	TRBJ2-5	TGTGCCAGCAGCGGAATCAGGGGGCTCCGAGGGACCCAGTACTTC	CASSGIRGLRGTQYF
.	TRBV5-1	few	TRBJ2-7	TGCGCCAGCAGCGTTACACTCGAGGAGCAGTACTTC	CASSVTLEEQYF